Following are 10 T cell receptor beta chains from one sample sequenced in a study of a mutant IDH1 vaccine in newly diagnosed glioma (dated by TCRdb to about 2021). What the time point label conveys for this sample: week 5, during vaccination. Each vaccine dose, consisting of 300 ug of a 20-mer mutant IDH1 peptide in Montanide, was administered subcutaneously with topical imiquimod. The method was the immunoSEQ multiplex PCR assay. The immuneACCESS repertoire file appears here via TCRdb, limited to in-frame rearrangements. These files lack a portion of the clones; in checked studies, under half of the deficit traces to unresolved V genes, and the cause of the others is not known. For this sample there are 39,000 or so clones; 75% to 85% appear just once. The top ten clones comprise more than 5.5% of the sample. These receptors are not linked to any known antigen. The sample in question was PBMCs, obtained from a glioma patient whose treatment included an IDH1 peptide vaccine. The receptors originated from a man in his forties or fifties with glioma.

The chain uses TRBV5-4 and TRBJ2-7; 14 bases align to TRBD2. The CDR3 loop spans 17 amino acids. Trimming at V came to 0 bases and at J to 2 bases, leaving 4 bases not matched to a gene. Germline V lookup: CDR1 SGHNT, CDR2 YYREEE (reference sequence). The CDR3 loop reads CASSLGGLAGVTYEQYF. The CDR3 DNA is TGTGCCAGCAGCTTGGGGGGACTAGCGGGGGTAACCTACGAGCAGTACTTC.

The chain uses TRBV19 and TRBJ1-5; tentative D call: TRBD1 (6 bases). Germline V CDR1 and CDR2: LNHDA, SQIVND (reference sequence). The CDR3 extends over 18 amino acids. V was cut by 4 bases and J by 1 base, with 20 bases left in between. In nucleotides, the CDR3 is TGTGCCAGTAGTAAAAGGCCCGACGGGACAAGGAGCAATCAGCCCCAGCATTTT. This gives the protein CASSKRPDGTRSNQPQHF.

The chain combines TRBV30 with TRBJ1-6; 8 bases are shared with TRBD1. In germline, CDR1 is GTSNPN, CDR2 SVGIG (reference sequence). This CDR3 has 14 residues. V was clipped by 5 bases and J by 10 bases; unmatched bases: 10. In nucleotides, the CDR3 is TGTGCCTGGGGGCCCGACAGGGGAGGCTCACCCCTCCACTTT. This sequence encodes CAWGPDRGGSPLHF.

For the CDR3, the DNA is TGTGCCAGCAGCAGGGGCTCCGGCTATGGCTACACCTTC. Its protein product is CASSRGSGYGYTF. V and J are TRBV6-5 and TRBJ1-2; D possibly corresponds to TRBD1 (6 bases). The CDR3 contains 13 residues. Looked up from germline, CDR1 is MNHEY and CDR2 is SVGAGI. V was clipped by 6 bases and J by 4 bases, with 12 bases between them.

V usage is TRBV2 and J usage is TRBJ2-7; either TRBD1 or TRBD2 may supply D (5 bases each). With 4 bases removed from V and 2 bases from J, the gap between germline ends came to 12 bases. Germline CDR1 reads SNHLY; CDR2 reads FYNNEI. This CDR3 has 14 residues. CDR3: CASSGGTATYEQYF. The CDR3 nucleotides are TGTGCCAGCAGTGGAGGGACGGCTACCTACGAGCAGTACTTC.

This clone showed up just a few times. The genes are TRBV18 and TRBJ2-7; TRBD2 aligns across 11 bases. The CDR3 loop spans 16 amino acids. Per germline, CDR1 KGHSH and CDR2 LQKENI. After removal of 2 bases from V and 5 bases from J, the junction contained 8 bases not matched to a gene. CDR3 residues: CASSPGASGGINEQYF. DNA for the CDR3: TGTGCCAGCTCACCAGGGGCTAGCGGGGGGATTAACGAGCAGTACTTC.

The V gene is TRBV15, the J gene TRBJ2-6; D not certain. The CDR3 sequence is 15 residues long. Germline loops: CDR1 LNHNV, CDR2 YYDKDF (reference sequence). The V end was cut by 5 bases, the J end by 2 bases, with 10 bases between. CDR3 residues: CATSRLSTGANVLTF. The DNA of the CDR3 is TGTGCCACCAGCCGGCTTAGTACTGGGGCCAACGTCCTGACTTTC.

The chain combines TRBV14 with TRBJ2-7; no clear D. The length of the CDR3 is 15 residues. Trimming shortened V by 1 base and J by 0 bases, and 10 bases separated the two germline ends. The germline CDR1 and CDR2 sequences are SGHDN and FVKESK. The CDR3 loop reads CASSQGSGRSYEQYF. DNA of the CDR3: TGTGCCAGCAGCCAAGGTTCGGGTCGCTCCTACGAGCAGTACTTC. Drawing the rest from reference TRBV14 and TRBJ2-7, the complete variable domain is EAGVTQFPSHSVIEKGQTVTLRCDPISGHDNLYWYRRVMGKEIKFLLHFVKESKQDESGMPNNRFLAERTGGTYSTLKVQPAELEDSGVYFCASSQGSGRSYEQYFGPGTRLTVT.

J is TRBJ1-1 and V is TRBV5-1; 8 positions agree with TRBD1. After removal of 2 bases from V and 7 bases from J, the junction contained 4 bases not matched to a gene. In germline, CDR1 is SGHRS, CDR2 YFSETQ. The CDR3 length is 13 residues. The CDR3 region has the DNA TGCGCCAGCAGCTTCGGACAGGGCAGTGAAGCTTTCTTT. Its protein product is CASSFGQGSEAFF. Based on the CDR3 plus reference TRBV5-1 and TRBJ1-1, the full variable domain is KAGVTQTPRYLIKTRGQQVTLSCSPISGHRSVSWYQQTPGQGLQFLFEYFSETQRNKGNFPGRFSGRQFSNSRSEMNVSTLELGDSALYLCASSFGQGSEAFFGQGTRLTVV.

V gene TRBV4-1 combines with J gene TRBJ2-7; possible D gene TRBD1, 5 bases. The CDR3 is made up of 18 amino acids. V dropped 3 bases and J dropped 2 bases, with 23 bases sitting between them. Germline values: CDR1 MGHRA, CDR2 YSYEKL. The CDR3 sequence: CASSHSLEKTGRPYEQYF. As DNA, the CDR3 is TGCGCCAGCAGCCACTCCCTGGAAAAAACAGGCCGTCCCTACGAGCAGTACTTC.